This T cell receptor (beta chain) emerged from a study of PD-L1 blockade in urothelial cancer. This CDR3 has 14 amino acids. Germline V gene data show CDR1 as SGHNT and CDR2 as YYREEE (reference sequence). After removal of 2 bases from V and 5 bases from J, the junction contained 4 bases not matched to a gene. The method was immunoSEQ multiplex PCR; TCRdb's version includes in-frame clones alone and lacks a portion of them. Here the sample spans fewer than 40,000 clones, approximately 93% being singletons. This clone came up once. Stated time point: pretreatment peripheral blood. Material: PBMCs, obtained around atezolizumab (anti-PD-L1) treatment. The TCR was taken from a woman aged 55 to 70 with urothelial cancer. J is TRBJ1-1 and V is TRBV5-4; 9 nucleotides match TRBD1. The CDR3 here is CASSFDRGRTEAFF. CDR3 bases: TGTGCCAGCAGCTTTGACAGGGGGAGGACTGAAGCTTTCTTT. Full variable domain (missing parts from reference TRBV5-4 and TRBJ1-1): ETGVTQSPTHLIKTRGQQVTLRCSSQSGHNTVSWYQQALGQGPQFIFQYYREEENGRGNFPPRFSGLQFPNYSSELNVNALELDDSALYLCASSFDRGRTEAFFGQGTRLTVV.